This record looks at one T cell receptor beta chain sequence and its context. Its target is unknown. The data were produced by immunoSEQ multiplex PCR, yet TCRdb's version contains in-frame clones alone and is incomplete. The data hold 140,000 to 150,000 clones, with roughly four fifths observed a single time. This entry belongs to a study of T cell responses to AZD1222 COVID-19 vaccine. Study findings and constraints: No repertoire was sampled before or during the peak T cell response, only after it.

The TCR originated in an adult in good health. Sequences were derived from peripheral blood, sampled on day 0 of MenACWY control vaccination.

The CDR3 sequence is CASSQGTLLHF. As DNA, the CDR3 is TGCGCCAGCAGCCAGGGGACACTCCTCCACTTT. The chain is built from TRBV4-1 and TRBJ1-6; perhaps TRBD1 as D (6 bases). Trimming took off 3 bases at V and 15 bases at J, with 9 bases between the two ends. Germline lookup yields CDR1 MGHRA and CDR2 YSYEKL. This CDR3 is built from 11 residues.